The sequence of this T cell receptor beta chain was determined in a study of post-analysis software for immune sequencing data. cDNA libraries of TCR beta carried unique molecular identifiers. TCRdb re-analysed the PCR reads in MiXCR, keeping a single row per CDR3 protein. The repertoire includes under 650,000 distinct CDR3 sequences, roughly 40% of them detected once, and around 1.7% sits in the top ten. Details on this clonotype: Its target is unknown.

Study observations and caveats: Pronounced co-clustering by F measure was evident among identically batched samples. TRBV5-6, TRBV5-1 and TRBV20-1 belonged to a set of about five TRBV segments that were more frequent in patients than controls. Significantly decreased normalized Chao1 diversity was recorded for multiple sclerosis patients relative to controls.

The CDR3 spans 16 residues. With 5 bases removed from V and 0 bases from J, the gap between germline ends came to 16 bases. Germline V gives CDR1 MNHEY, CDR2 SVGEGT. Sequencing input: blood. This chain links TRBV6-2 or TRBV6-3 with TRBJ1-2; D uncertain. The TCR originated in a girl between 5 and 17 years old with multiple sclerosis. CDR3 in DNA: TGTGCCAGCAGTCGCCCCTCATCAGGAGCTAACTATGGCTACACCTTC. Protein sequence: CASSRPSSGANYGYTF.